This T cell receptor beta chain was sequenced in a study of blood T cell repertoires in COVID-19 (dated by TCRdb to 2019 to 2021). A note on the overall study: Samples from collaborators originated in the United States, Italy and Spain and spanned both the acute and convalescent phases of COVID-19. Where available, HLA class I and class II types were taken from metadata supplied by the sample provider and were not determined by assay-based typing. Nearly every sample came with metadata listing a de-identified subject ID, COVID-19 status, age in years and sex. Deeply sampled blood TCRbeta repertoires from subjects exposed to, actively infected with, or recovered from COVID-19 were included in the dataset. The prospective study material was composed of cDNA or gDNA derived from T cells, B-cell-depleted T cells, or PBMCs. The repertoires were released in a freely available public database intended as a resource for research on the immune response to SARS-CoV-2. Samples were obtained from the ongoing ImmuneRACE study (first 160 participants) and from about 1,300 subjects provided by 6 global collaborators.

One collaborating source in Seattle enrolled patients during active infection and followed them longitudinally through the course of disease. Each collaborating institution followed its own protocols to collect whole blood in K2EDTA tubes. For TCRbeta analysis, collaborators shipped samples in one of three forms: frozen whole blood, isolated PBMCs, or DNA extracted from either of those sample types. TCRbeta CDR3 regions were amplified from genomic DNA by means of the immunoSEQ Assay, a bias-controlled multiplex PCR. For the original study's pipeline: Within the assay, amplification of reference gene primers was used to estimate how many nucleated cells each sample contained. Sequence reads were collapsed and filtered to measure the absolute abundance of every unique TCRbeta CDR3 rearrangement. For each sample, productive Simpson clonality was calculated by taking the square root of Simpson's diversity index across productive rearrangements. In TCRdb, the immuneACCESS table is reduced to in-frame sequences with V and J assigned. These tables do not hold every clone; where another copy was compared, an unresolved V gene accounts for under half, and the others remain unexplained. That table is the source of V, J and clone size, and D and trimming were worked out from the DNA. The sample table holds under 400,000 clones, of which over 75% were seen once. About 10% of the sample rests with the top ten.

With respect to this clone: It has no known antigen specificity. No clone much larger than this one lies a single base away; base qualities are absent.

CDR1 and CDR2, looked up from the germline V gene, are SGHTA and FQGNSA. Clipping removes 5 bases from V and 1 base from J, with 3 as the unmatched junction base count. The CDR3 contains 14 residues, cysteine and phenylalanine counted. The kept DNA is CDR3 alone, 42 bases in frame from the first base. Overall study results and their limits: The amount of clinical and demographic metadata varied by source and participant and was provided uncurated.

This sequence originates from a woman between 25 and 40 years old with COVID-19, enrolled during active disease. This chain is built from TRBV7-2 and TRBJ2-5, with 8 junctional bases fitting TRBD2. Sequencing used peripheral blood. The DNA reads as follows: TGTGCCAGCAGCCGCGGGGGGTTCCAAGAGACCCAGTACTTC. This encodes CASSRGGFQETQYF.